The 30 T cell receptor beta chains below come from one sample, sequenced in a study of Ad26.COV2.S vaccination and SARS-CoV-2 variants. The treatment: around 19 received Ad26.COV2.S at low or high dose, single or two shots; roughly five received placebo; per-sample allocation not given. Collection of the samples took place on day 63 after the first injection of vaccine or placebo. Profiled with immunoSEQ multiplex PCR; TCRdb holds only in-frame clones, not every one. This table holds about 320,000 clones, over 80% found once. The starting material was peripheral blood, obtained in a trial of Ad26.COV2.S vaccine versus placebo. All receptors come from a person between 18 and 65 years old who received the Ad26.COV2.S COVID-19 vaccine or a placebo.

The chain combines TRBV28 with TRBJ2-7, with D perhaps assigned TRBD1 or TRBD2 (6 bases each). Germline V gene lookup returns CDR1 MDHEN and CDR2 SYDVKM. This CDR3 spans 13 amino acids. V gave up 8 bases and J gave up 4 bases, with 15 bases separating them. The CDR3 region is CASLNQGTYEQYF. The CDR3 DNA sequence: TGTGCCAGCCTAAACCAGGGGACTTACGAGCAGTACTTC. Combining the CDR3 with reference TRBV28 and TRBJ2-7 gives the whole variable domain DVKVTQSSRYLVKRTGEKVFLECVQDMDHENMFWYRQDPGLGLRLIYFSYDVKMKEKGDIPEGYSVSREKKERFSLILESASTNQTSMYLCASLNQGTYEQYFGPGTRLTVT.

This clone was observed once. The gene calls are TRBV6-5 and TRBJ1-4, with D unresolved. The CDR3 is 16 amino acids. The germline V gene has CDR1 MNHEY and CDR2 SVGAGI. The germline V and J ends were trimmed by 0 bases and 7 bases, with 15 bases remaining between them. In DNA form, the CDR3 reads TGTGCCAGCAGTTACTCCCTCAACAGTAAAGGTGAAAAACTGTTTTTT. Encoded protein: CASSYSLNSKGEKLFF.

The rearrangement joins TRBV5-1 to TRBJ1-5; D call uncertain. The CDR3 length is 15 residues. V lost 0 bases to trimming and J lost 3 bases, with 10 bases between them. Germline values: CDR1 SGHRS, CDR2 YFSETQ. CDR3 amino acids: CASSLGPSDNQPQHF. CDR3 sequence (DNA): TGCGCCAGCAGCTTGGGGCCGTCAGACAATCAGCCCCAGCATTTT.

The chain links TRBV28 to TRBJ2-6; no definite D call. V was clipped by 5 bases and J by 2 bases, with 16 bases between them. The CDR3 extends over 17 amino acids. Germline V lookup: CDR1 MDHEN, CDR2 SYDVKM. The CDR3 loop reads CASSPPWGFPGANVLTF. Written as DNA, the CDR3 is TGTGCCAGCAGTCCCCCGTGGGGTTTCCCTGGGGCCAACGTCCTGACTTTC.

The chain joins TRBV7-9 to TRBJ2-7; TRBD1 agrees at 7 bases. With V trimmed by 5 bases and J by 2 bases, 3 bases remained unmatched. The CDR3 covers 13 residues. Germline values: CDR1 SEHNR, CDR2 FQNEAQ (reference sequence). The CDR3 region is CASSPRGTYEQYF. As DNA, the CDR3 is TGTGCCAGCAGCCCCAGGGGGACCTACGAGCAGTACTTC.

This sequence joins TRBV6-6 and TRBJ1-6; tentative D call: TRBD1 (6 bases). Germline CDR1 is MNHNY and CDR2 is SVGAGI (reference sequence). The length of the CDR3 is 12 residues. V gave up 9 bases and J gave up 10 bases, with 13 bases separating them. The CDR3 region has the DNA TGTGCCAGTAGGGGGGAGGGATCACCCCTCCACTTT. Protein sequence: CASRGEGSPLHF.

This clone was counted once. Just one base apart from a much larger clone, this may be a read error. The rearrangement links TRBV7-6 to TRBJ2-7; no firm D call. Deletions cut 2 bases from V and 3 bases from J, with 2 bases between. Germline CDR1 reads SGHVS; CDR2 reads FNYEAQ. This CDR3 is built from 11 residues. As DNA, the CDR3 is TGTGCCAGCAGCTTAATCTACGAGCAGTACTTC. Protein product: CASSLIYEQYF.

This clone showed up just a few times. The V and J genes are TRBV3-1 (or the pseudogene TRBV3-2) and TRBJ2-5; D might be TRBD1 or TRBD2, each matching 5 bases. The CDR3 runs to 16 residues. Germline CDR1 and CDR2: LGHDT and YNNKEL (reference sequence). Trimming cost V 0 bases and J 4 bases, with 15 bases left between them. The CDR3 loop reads CASSQDRGSRGETQYF. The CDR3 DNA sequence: TGTGCCAGCAGCCAAGACCGGGGCAGTAGGGGAGAGACCCAGTACTTC.

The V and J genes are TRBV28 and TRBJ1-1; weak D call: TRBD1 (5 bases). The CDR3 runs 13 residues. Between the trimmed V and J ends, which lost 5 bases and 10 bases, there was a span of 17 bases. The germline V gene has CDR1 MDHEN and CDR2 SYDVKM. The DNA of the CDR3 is TGTGCCAGCAGTCCCCCCAGGGCGGCTCGAGCTTTCTTT. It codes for CASSPPRAARAFF.

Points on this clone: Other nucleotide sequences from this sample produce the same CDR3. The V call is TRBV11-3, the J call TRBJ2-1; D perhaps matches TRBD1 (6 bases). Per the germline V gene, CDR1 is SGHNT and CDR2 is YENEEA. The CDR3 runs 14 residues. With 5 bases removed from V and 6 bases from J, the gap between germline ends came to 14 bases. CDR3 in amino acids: CASSPGQGSNEQFF. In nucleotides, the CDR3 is TGTGCCAGCAGCCCGGGGCAGGGGTCCAATGAGCAGTTCTTC.

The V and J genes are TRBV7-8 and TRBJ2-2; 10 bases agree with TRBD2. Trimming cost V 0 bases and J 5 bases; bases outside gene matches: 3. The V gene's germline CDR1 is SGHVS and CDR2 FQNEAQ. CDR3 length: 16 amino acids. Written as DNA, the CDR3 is TGTGCCAGCAGCTTAGCTGGACTAGCGGATACCGGGGAGCTGTTTTTT. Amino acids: CASSLAGLADTGELFF.

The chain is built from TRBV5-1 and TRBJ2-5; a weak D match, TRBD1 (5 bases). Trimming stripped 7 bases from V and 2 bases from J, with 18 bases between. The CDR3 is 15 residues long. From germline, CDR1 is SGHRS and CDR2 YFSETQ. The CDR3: CASDPTRQLQETQYF. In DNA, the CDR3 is TGCGCCAGCGACCCAACCCGACAGCTACAAGAGACCCAGTACTTC.

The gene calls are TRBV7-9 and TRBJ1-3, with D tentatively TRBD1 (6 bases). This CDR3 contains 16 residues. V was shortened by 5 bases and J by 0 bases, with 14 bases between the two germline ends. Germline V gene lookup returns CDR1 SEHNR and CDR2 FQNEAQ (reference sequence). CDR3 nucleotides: TGTGCCAGCAGCAACCGGGACAACTACTCTGGAAACACCATATATTTT. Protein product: CASSNRDNYSGNTIYF.

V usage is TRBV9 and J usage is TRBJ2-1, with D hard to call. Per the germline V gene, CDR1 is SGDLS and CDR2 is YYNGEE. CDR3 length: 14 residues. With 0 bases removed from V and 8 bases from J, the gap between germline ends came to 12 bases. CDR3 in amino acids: CASSVDRWVHEQFF. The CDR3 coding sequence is TGTGCCAGCAGCGTAGATCGATGGGTCCATGAGCAGTTCTTC.

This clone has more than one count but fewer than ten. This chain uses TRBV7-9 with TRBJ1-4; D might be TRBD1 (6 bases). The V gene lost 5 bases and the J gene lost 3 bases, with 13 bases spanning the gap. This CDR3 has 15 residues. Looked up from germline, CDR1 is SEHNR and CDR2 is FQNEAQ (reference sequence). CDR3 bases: TGTGCCAGCAGCCCAAAACAGGGCTCTAATGAAAAACTGTTTTTT. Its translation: CASSPKQGSNEKLFF.

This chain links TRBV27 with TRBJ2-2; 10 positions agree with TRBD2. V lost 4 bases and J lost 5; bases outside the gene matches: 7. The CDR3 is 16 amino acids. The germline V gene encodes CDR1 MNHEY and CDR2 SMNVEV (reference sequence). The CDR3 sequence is CASSYLAGAMTGELFF. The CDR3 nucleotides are TGTGCCAGCAGTTACCTAGCGGGGGCGATGACCGGGGAGCTGTTTTTT.

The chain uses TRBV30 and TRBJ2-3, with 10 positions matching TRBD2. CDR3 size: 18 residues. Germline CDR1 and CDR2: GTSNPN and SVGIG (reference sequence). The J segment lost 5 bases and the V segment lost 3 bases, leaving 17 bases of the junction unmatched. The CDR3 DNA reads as TGTGCCTGGAGCGTTAACCGGCCAAGTAGCGGGGGGCTAGATACGCAGTATTTT. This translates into CAWSVNRPSSGGLDTQYF.

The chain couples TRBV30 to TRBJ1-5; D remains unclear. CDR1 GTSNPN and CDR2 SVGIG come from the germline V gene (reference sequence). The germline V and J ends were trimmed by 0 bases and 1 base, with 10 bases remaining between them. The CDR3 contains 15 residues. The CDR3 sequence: CAWSVRGGSNQPQHF. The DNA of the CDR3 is TGTGCCTGGAGTGTACGGGGAGGGAGCAATCAGCCCCAGCATTTT.

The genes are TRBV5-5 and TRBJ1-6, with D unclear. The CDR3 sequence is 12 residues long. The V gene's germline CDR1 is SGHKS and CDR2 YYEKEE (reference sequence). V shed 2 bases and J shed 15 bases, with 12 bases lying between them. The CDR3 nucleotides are TGTGCCAGCAGCTTTGAAAGTGACCACCTCCACTTT. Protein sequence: CASSFESDHLHF.

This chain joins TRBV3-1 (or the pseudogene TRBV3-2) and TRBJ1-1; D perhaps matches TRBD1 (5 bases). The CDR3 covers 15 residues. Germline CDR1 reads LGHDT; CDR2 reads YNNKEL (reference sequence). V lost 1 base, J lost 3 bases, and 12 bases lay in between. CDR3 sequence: CASSQGGGVDTEAFF. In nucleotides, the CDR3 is TGTGCCAGCAGCCAAGGTGGGGGAGTCGACACTGAAGCTTTCTTT.

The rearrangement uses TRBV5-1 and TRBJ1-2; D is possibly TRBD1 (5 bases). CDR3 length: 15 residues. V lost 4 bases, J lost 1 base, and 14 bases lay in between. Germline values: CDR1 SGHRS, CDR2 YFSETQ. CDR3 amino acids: CASSPMGTGNYGYTF. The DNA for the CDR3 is TGCGCCAGCAGCCCGATGGGGACGGGTAACTATGGCTACACCTTC.

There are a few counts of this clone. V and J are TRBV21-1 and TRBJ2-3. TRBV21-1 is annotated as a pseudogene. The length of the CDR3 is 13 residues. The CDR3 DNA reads TGTGCCAGCAGCAAACGGGGGCCAGATACGCAGTATTTT. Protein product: CASSKRGPDTQYF.

CDR3 in amino acids: CSVVTGGVGEKLFF. In nucleotides, the CDR3 is TGCAGCGTTGTGACAGGGGGTGTAGGGGAAAAACTGTTTTTT. V and J are TRBV29-1 and TRBJ1-4; 9 positions agree with TRBD1. J gave up 8 bases and V 4 bases, and 8 bases lay outside the gene matches. The CDR3 extends over 14 amino acids. The germline V gene has CDR1 SQVTM and CDR2 ANQGSEA.

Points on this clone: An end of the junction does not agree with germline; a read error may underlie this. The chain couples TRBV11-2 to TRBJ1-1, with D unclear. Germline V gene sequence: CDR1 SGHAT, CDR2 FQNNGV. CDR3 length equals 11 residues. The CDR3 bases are TGTGCCAGCAGCTTAGTGGAAGAACCACTCTTT. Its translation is CASSLVEEPLF.

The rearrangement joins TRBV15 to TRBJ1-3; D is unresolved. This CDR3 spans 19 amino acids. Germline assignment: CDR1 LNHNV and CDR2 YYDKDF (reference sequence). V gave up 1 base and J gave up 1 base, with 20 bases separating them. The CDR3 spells CATSRGWEGSMISGNTIYF. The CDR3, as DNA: TGTGCCACCAGCAGAGGGTGGGAAGGATCTATGATTTCTGGAAACACCATATATTTT.

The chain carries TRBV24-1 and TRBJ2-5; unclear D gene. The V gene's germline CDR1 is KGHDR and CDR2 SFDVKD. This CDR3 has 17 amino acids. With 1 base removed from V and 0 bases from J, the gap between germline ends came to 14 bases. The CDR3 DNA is TGTGCCACCAGTGATTTCGGGTTGGGTACGTACCAAGAGACCCAGTACTTC. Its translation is CATSDFGLGTYQETQYF.

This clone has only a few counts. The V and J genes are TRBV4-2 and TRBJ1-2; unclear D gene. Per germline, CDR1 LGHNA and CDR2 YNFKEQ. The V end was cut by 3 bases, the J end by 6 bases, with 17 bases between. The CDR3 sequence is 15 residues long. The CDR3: CASSQVGEGWDGYTF. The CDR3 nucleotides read TGTGCCAGCAGCCAGGTCGGAGAAGGATGGGATGGCTACACCTTC.

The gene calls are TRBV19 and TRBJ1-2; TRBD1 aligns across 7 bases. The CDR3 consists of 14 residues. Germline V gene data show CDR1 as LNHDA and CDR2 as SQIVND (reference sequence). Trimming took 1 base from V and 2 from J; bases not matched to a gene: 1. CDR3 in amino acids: CASSIVGQNYGYTF. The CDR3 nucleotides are TGTGCCAGTAGTATAGTGGGACAGAACTATGGCTACACCTTC.

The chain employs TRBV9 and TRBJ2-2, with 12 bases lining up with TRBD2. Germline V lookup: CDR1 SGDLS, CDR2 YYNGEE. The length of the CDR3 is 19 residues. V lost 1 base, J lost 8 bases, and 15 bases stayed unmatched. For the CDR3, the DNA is TGTGCCAGCAGCGTAATCCGACTAGCGGGGGCCACCGAGGAGGGGGAGCTGTTTTTT. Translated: CASSVIRLAGATEEGELFF.

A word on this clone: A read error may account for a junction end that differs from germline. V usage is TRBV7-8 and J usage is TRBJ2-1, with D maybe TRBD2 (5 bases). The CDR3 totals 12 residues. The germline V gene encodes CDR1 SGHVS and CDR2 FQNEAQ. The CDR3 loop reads CASSRGVAAGVF. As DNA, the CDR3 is TGTGCCAGCAGCCGTGGGGTGGCTGCCGGGGTCTTC.